The 12 T cell receptor beta chains below were found in one sample sequenced in a study. Via MiXCR, TCRdb re-called the RT-PCR reads, giving one row per CDR3 protein. The data show more than 550,000 distinct CDR3 sequences, more than 13% seen once. The sample comprised memory CD4+ T cells from blood. These receptors were collected from a female donor in good health, serving as a healthy control.

This rearrangement joins TRBV5-1 to TRBJ2-3; weak D call: TRBD2 (5 bases). This CDR3 contains 15 residues. In germline, CDR1 is SGHRS, CDR2 YFSETQ. V was cut by 4 bases and J by 3 bases, with 15 bases left in between. The chain's CDR3 is CASSQAAAPTDTQYF. CDR3 in DNA: TGCGCCAGCAGCCAAGCGGCCGCACCGACAGATACGCAGTATTTT.

In this sample, this clonotype turned up many times. The rearrangement links TRBV7-2 to TRBJ1-6; 9 bases align to TRBD1. V dropped 1 base and J dropped 11; count of bases not matched to a gene: 6. CDR1 and CDR2 (germline): SGHTA, FQGNSA. The CDR3 runs to 15 residues. In DNA form, the CDR3 reads TGTGCCAGCAGCTTAGGGCCAGGACAGGGGACACCCCTCCACTTT. This sequence encodes CASSLGPGQGTPLHF.

The CDR3 here is CASSLGTDRGAYEQYF. The CDR3 nucleotides are TGCGCCAGCAGCTTGGGAACCGACAGGGGGGCCTACGAGCAGTACTTC. The chain is built from TRBV5-1 and TRBJ2-7, with 9 bases lining up with TRBD1. V lost 0 bases to trimming and J lost 2 bases; unmatched junction nucleotides: 6. The CDR3 is 16 residues long. Germline V CDR1 and CDR2: SGHRS, YFSETQ.

This clonotype was counted only a few times. This chain connects TRBV7-2 to TRBJ2-2; a weak D match, TRBD1 (6 bases). The CDR3 runs 17 residues. V lost 5 bases and J 0 bases, leaving 16 bases between the germline ends. Germline V gives CDR1 SGHTA, CDR2 FQGNSA. The CDR3, as DNA: TGTGCCAGCAGCCCGGGACAAGGAAGGGCGAACACCGGGGAGCTGTTTTTT. Protein: CASSPGQGRANTGELFF. Together with reference TRBV7-2 and TRBJ2-2, the CDR3 gives the full variable domain: GAGVSQSPSNKVTEKGKDVELRCDPISGHTALYWYRQSLGQGLEFLIYFQGNSAPDKSGLPSDRFSAERTGGSVSTLTIQRTQQEDSAVYLCASSPGQGRANTGELFFGEGSRLTVL.

This clonotype was observed many times. The V call is TRBV12-3 or TRBV12-4, the J call TRBJ2-4; D might be TRBD1 (6 bases). Trimming stripped 5 bases from V and 2 bases from J, with 10 bases between. The CDR3 runs 14 residues. The DNA of the CDR3 is TGTGCCAGCAGTCCAACAGGGTCCAAAAACATTCAGTACTTC. It specifies CASSPTGSKNIQYF.

V is TRBV18 and J is TRBJ2-7, with 12 bases fitting TRBD2. The length of the CDR3 is 16 residues. Losses at the gene ends were 6 bases for V and 6 bases for J; bases not matched to a gene: 12. The germline gives CDR1 KGHSH, CDR2 LQKENI. Here the CDR3 reads CASSLLSLAGGSEQYF. CDR3 in DNA: TGTGCCAGCTCGCTTTTGTCCCTAGCGGGAGGGAGCGAGCAGTACTTC.

CDR3 DNA sequence: TGTGCCAGCAGCTTACAGCCTAGCGGGGGGGAGAGTACGCAGTATTTT. This gives the protein CASSLQPSGGESTQYF. The chain employs TRBV7-3 and TRBJ2-3; TRBD2 agrees at 12 bases. The CDR3 runs to 16 residues. The V gene end was trimmed by 2 bases and the J gene end by 8 bases; junction bases not matched to a gene: 8. Germline loops: CDR1 SGHTA, CDR2 FQGTGA. Full variable domain (remainder filled in from reference TRBV7-3 and TRBJ2-3): GAGVSQTPSNKVTEKGKYVELRCDPISGHTALYWYRQSLGQGPEFLIYFQGTGAADDSGLPNDRFFAVRPEGSVSTLKIQRTERGDSAVYLCASSLQPSGGESTQYFGPGTRLTVL.

This clonotype was recorded many times. The chain employs TRBV5-5 and TRBJ1-4; D unresolved. Germline V gene sequence: CDR1 SGHKS, CDR2 YYEKEE (reference sequence). Deletions cut 3 bases from V and 8 bases from J, with 14 bases between. This CDR3 spans 14 amino acids. CDR3 residues: CASSSVRTLEKLFF. The CDR3 nucleotides are TGTGCCAGCAGCTCGGTCCGGACTCTGGAAAAACTGTTTTTT. The entire variable domain, with the rest obtained from reference TRBV5-5 and TRBJ1-4, is as follows: DAGVTQSPTHLIKTRGQQVTLRCSPISGHKSVSWYQQVLGQGPQFIFQYYEKEERGRGNFPDRFSARQFPNYSSELNVNALLLGDSALYLCASSSVRTLEKLFFGSGTQLSVL.

This clonotype was detected many times. This chain joins TRBV27 and TRBJ2-1; 10 bases agree with TRBD2. V lost 5 bases and J lost 3; bases outside the gene matches: 7. The germline gives CDR1 MNHEY, CDR2 SMNVEV (reference sequence). The CDR3 loop spans 16 amino acids. The DNA of the CDR3 is TGTGCCAGCAGTACTTCTAAGCGGGAGGGCTACAATGAGCAGTTCTTC. It codes for CASSTSKREGYNEQFF.

This clonotype was picked up many times. The chain recombines TRBV29-1 with TRBJ2-3; 9 bases map to TRBD2. The germline V gene encodes CDR1 SQVTM and CDR2 ANQGSEA. The length of the CDR3 is 14 residues. After removal of 7 bases from V and 2 bases from J, the junction contained 7 bases not matched to a gene. The CDR3 region is CSAQTSGSTDTQYF. The CDR3 nucleotides read TGCAGCGCTCAGACTAGCGGATCCACAGATACGCAGTATTTT.

This clonotype turned up a few times. The gene calls are TRBV7-9 and TRBJ2-3; D ambiguous. Germline CDR1 is SEHNR and CDR2 is FQNEAQ (reference sequence). Trimming removed 2 bases from V and 2 bases from J, with 8 bases in between. This CDR3 spans 14 amino acids. CDR3 nucleotides: TGTGCCAGCAGCTTAAGCTCCGCCACAGATACGCAGTATTTT. This sequence encodes CASSLSSATDTQYF.

This clonotype was detected a few times. The V gene is TRBV4-1, the J gene TRBJ2-1, with D possibly TRBD1 on 5 matching bases. Trimming stripped 0 bases from V and 7 bases from J, with 16 bases between. In germline, CDR1 is MGHRA, CDR2 YSYEKL. The CDR3 extends over 16 amino acids. The CDR3 sequence is CASSQEVGRVENEQFF. In DNA, the CDR3 is TGCGCCAGCAGCCAAGAAGTCGGCAGGGTGGAGAATGAGCAGTTCTTC.